This T cell receptor (beta chain) was found in a study of graft-versus-host responses after intestinal transplantation. Across the whole study: All of the recipients had induction that used anti-thymocyte globulin, then tacrolimus and steroids for approximately 3 years. Study observations and caveats: Association was observed between peak circulating GvH clone levels and early post-transplant HvG declines. Allografts of one patient group, those with graft-donor T cell macrochimerism, had high graft-versus-host to host-versus-graft clonal ratios.

The CDR3 covers 18 residues. TCRdb's copy holds only in-frame clones and misses some; the assay was immunoSEQ multiplex PCR. Of around 25,000 clones listed, 82% are singletons. Of note for this clone: The antigen is undetermined.

The source material was unstimulated CD4+ T cells sorted from spleen or lymph node cells, sampled before intestinal transplant. The origin of this receptor is a human donor who received an intestinal transplant. The V and J genes are TRBV12-1 and TRBJ1-6. TRBV12-1 is a documented pseudogene. The CDR3 is CASRWRGHQEETRSPLHF. The CDR3 nucleotides read TGTGCCAGCAGATGGAGGGGACACCAAGAAGAGACGCGGTCACCCCTCCACTTT.